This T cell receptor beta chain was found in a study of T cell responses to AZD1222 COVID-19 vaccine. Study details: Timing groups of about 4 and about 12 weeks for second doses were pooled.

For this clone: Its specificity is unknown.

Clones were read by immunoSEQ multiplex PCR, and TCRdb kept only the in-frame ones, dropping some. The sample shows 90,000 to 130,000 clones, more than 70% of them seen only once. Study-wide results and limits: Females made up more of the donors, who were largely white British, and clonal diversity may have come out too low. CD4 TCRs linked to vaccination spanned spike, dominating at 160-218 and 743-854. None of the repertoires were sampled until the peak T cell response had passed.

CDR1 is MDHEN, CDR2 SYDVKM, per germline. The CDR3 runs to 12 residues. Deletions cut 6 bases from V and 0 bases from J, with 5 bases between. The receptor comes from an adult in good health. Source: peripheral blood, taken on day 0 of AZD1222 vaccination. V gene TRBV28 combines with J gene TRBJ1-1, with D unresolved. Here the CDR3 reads CASRPMNTEAFF. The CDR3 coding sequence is TGTGCCAGCAGGCCAATGAACACTGAAGCTTTCTTT.